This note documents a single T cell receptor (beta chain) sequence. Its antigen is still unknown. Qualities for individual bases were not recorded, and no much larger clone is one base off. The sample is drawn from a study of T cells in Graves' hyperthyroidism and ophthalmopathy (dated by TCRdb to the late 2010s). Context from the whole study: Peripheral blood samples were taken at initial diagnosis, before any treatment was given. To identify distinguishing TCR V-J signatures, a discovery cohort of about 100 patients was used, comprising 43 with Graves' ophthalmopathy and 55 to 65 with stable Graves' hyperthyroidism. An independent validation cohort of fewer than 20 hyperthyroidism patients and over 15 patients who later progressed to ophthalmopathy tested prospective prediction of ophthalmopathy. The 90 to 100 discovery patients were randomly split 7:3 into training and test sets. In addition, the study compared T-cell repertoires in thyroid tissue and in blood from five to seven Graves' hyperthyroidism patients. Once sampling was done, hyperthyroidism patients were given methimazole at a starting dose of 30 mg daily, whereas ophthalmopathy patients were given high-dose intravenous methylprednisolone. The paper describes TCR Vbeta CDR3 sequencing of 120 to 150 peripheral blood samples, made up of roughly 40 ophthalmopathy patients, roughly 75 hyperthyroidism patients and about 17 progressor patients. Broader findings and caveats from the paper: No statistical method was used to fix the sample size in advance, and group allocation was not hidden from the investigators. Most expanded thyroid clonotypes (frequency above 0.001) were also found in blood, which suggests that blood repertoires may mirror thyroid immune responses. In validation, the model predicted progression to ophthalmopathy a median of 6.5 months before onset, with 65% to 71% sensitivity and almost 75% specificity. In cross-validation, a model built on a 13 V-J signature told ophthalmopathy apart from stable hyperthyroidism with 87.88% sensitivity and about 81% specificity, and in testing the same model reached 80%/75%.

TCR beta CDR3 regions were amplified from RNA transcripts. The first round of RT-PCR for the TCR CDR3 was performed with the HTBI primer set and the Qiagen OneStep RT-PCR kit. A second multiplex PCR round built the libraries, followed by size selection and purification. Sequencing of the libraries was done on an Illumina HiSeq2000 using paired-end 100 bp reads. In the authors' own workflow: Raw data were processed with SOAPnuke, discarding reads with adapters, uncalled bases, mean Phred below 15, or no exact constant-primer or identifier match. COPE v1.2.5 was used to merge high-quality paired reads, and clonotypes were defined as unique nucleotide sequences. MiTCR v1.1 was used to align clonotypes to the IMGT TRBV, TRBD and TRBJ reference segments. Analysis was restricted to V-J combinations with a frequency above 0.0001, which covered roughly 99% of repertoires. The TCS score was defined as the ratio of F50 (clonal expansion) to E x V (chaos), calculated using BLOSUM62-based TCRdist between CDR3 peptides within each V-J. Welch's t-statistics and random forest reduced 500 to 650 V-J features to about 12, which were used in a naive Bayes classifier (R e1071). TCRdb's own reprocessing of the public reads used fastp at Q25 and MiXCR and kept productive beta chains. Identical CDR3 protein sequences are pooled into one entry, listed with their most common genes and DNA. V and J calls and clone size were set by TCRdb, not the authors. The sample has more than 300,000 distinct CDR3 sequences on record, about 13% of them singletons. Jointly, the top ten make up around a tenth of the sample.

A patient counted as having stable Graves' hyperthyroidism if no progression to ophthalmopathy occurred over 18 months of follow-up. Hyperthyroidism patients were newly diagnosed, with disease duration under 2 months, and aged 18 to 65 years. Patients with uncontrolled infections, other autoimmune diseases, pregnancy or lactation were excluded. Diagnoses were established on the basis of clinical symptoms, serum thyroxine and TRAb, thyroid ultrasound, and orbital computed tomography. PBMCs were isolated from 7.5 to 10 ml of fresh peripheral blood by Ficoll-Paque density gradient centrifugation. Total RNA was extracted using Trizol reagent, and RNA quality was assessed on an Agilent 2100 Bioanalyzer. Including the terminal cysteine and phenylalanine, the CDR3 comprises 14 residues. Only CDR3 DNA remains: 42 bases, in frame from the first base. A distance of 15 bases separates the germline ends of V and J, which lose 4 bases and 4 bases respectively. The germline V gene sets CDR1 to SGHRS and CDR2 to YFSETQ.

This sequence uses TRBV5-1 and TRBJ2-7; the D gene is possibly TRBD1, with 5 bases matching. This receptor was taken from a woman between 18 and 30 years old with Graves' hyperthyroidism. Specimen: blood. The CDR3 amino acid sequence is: CASSLRTQGYEQYF. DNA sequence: TGCGCCAGCAGCCTCAGGACCCAGGGTTACGAGCAGTACTTC. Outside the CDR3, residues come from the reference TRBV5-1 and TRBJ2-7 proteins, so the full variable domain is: KAGVTQTPRYLIKTRGQQVTLSCSPISGHRSVSWYQQTPGQGLQFLFEYFSETQRNKGNFPGRFSGRQFSNSRSEMNVSTLELGDSALYLCASSLRTQGYEQYFGPGTRLTVT.